These T cell receptor beta chains were read from a single sample in a study of blood T cell repertoires in COVID-19. TCRdb's copy holds only in-frame clones and misses some; the assay was immunoSEQ multiplex PCR. This table has more than 95,000 clones, 70% to 90% appearing once. Sample: peripheral blood. The receptors here all came from a human donor in a cohort sampled during active COVID-19. CDR3s include the opening cysteine and the closing phenylalanine or tryptophan. The order of the fields is J gene, clone size, D gene, V gene, CDR3 protein, CDR3 DNA. A D gene is named only where the DNA matches it firmly. Size values are once, few and many counts, or a class for expanded clones, and some rows have none.

J gene: TRBJ2-7
clone size: -
D gene: TRBD1
V gene: TRBV28
CDR3 protein: CASHNRGQVSYEQYF
CDR3 DNA: TGTGCCAGCCACAATAGGGGACAGGTTTCGTACGAGCAGTACTTC

J gene: TRBJ1-5
clone size: -
D gene: -
V gene: TRBV3-1/TRBV3-2
CDR3 protein: CASSRGQNNQPQHF
CDR3 DNA: TGTGCCAGCAGCCGAGGACAGAACAATCAGCCCCAGCATTTT

J gene: TRBJ2-5
clone size: once
D gene: -
V gene: TRBV6-2/TRBV6-3
CDR3 protein: CASSSTPNRETQYF
CDR3 DNA: TGTGCCAGCAGTTCCACTCCAAACAGAGAGACCCAGTACTTC

J gene: TRBJ2-3
clone size: -
D gene: -
V gene: TRBV3-1/TRBV3-2
CDR3 protein: CASSHLASDTQYF
CDR3 DNA: TGTGCCAGCAGCCACCTAGCGTCAGATACGCAGTATTTT

J gene: TRBJ2-3
clone size: -
D gene: TRBD2
V gene: TRBV7-3
CDR3 protein: CASSLNAGERTNTQYF
CDR3 DNA: TGTGCCAGCAGCTTAAATGCGGGGGAACGCACGAATACGCAGTATTTT

J gene: TRBJ1-4
clone size: -
D gene: TRBD1
V gene: TRBV11-3
CDR3 protein: CASSKSTGEREKLFF
CDR3 DNA: TGTGCCAGCAGCAAATCCACAGGGGAAAGGGAAAAACTGTTTTTT

J gene: TRBJ2-6
clone size: -
D gene: -
V gene: TRBV5-4
CDR3 protein: CASSFGSGNTGANVLTF
CDR3 DNA: TGTGCCAGCAGCTTTGGGTCGGGAAATACTGGGGCCAACGTCCTGACTTTC

J gene: TRBJ2-3
clone size: -
D gene: TRBD2
V gene: TRBV7-2
CDR3 protein: CASAGVSTDTQYF
CDR3 DNA: TGTGCCAGCGCGGGGGTAAGCACAGATACGCAGTATTTT

J gene: TRBJ1-1
clone size: few
D gene: -
V gene: TRBV5-1
CDR3 protein: CASSLSGGTEAFF
CDR3 DNA: TGCGCCAGCTCCCTAAGCGGGGGCACTGAAGCTTTCTTT

J gene: TRBJ2-7
clone size: once
D gene: TRBD1
V gene: TRBV5-1
CDR3 protein: CASSLDPGTGGREQYF
CDR3 DNA: TGCGCCAGCAGCTTGGATCCGGGGACAGGGGGACGCGAGCAGTACTTC

J gene: TRBJ1-5
clone size: -
D gene: -
V gene: TRBV4-3
CDR3 protein: CASSQGLQEYQPQHF
CDR3 DNA: TGCGCCAGCAGCCAAGGGTTACAGGAGTATCAGCCCCAGCATTTT

J gene: TRBJ2-7
clone size: once
D gene: TRBD2
V gene: TRBV2
CDR3 protein: CASLTSGGFYEQYF
CDR3 DNA: TGTGCCAGTCTGACTAGCGGGGGGTTCTACGAGCAGTACTTC

J gene: TRBJ2-2
clone size: -
D gene: TRBD2
V gene: TRBV3-1/TRBV3-2
CDR3 protein: CASSHSRGGLGTGELFF
CDR3 DNA: TGTGCCAGCAGCCATTCACGGGGGGGCTTAGGCACCGGGGAGCTGTTTTTT

J gene: TRBJ1-4
clone size: -
D gene: -
V gene: TRBV4-3
CDR3 protein: CASSQGFRKNEKLFF
CDR3 DNA: TGCGCCAGCAGCCAAGGCTTCAGGAAAAATGAAAAACTGTTTTTT

J gene: TRBJ2-5
clone size: -
D gene: -
V gene: TRBV18
CDR3 protein: CASSPLGLAGETQYF
CDR3 DNA: TGTGCCAGCTCACCACTCGGCCTAGCAGGCGAGACCCAGTACTTC

J gene: TRBJ1-2
clone size: few
D gene: -
V gene: TRBV28
CDR3 protein: CASSFPVGGGYTF
CDR3 DNA: TGTGCCAGCAGTTTTCCCGTGGGGGGTGGCTACACCTTC

J gene: TRBJ1-1
clone size: -
D gene: TRBD1
V gene: TRBV4-1
CDR3 protein: CASSPGTGGWFAEAFF
CDR3 DNA: TGCGCCAGCAGCCCAGGAACAGGGGGCTGGTTTGCTGAAGCTTTCTTT

J gene: TRBJ2-2
clone size: -
D gene: TRBD1
V gene: TRBV7-2
CDR3 protein: CAGRGRNTGELFF
CDR3 DNA: TGTGCCGGCAGGGGGCGAAACACCGGGGAGCTGTTTTTT

J gene: TRBJ1-5
clone size: -
D gene: TRBD1
V gene: TRBV5-5
CDR3 protein: CASSRTGANNQPQHF
CDR3 DNA: TGTGCCAGCAGCCGGACAGGGGCGAACAATCAGCCCCAGCATTTT

J gene: TRBJ1-5
clone size: -
D gene: TRBD1
V gene: TRBV5-6
CDR3 protein: CASSLTGAGQPQHF
CDR3 DNA: TGTGCCAGCAGCCTAACAGGGGCTGGTCAGCCCCAGCATTTT

J gene: TRBJ2-2
clone size: -
D gene: TRBD2
V gene: TRBV3-1/TRBV3-2
CDR3 protein: CASSQERVGLAGGELFF
CDR3 DNA: TGTGCCAGCAGCCAAGAGAGGGTCGGACTAGCCGGTGGGGAGCTGTTTTTT

J gene: TRBJ1-3
clone size: -
D gene: -
V gene: TRBV27
CDR3 protein: CASSLLRQGGNTIYF
CDR3 DNA: TGTGCCAGCAGTTTATTAAGGCAGGGTGGAAACACCATATATTTT

J gene: TRBJ1-2
clone size: -
D gene: -
V gene: TRBV6-5
CDR3 protein: CASSYGQQGLNGYTF
CDR3 DNA: TGTGCCAGCAGTTACGGACAACAGGGCCTAAATGGCTACACCTTC

J gene: TRBJ2-7
clone size: -
D gene: -
V gene: TRBV13
CDR3 protein: CASSLTVTYEQYF
CDR3 DNA: TGTGCCAGCAGCTTAACTGTGACCTACGAGCAGTACTTC

J gene: TRBJ2-5
clone size: -
D gene: -
V gene: TRBV7-2
CDR3 protein: CASSLSSETQYF
CDR3 DNA: TGTGCCAGCAGCTTATCTTCAGAGACCCAGTACTTC

J gene: TRBJ2-1
clone size: -
D gene: TRBD2
V gene: TRBV7-3
CDR3 protein: CASRGTSGSSNEQFF
CDR3 DNA: TGTGCCAGCAGGGGGACTAGCGGGAGCAGTAATGAGCAGTTCTTC

J gene: TRBJ2-7
clone size: -
D gene: -
V gene: TRBV7-9
CDR3 protein: CASSSDSSSSYEQYF
CDR3 DNA: TGTGCCAGCAGTTCGGACAGCTCGAGCTCCTACGAGCAGTACTTC

J gene: TRBJ1-5
clone size: -
D gene: -
V gene: TRBV5-5
CDR3 protein: CASSLVFGQPQHF
CDR3 DNA: TGTGCCAGCAGCCTTGTTTTCGGTCAGCCCCAGCATTTT

J gene: TRBJ2-1
clone size: -
D gene: -
V gene: TRBV6-1
CDR3 protein: CASSGGLGSPLGGNEQFF
CDR3 DNA: TGTGCCAGCAGTGGCGGCCTTGGCAGCCCACTGGGAGGCAATGAGCAGTTCTTC

J gene: TRBJ1-5
clone size: -
D gene: TRBD1
V gene: TRBV19
CDR3 protein: CASSMVAGGSQPQHF
CDR3 DNA: TGTGCCAGTAGTATGGTGGCAGGGGGGAGTCAGCCCCAGCATTTT

J gene: TRBJ2-7
clone size: -
D gene: -
V gene: TRBV6-5
CDR3 protein: CASSRTRGTYEQYF
CDR3 DNA: TGTGCCAGCAGTCGGACAAGGGGGACCTACGAGCAGTACTTC

J gene: TRBJ1-2
clone size: once
D gene: -
V gene: TRBV15
CDR3 protein: CATSRVREESYGYTF
CDR3 DNA: TGTGCCACCAGCAGAGTCAGGGAAGAAAGCTATGGCTACACCTTC

J gene: TRBJ2-3
clone size: once
D gene: TRBD2
V gene: TRBV7-9
CDR3 protein: CASAGGVQYF
CDR3 DNA: TGTGCCAGCGCGGGGGGAGTGCAGTATTTT

J gene: TRBJ2-7
clone size: -
D gene: -
V gene: TRBV5-5
CDR3 protein: CASSFATIPYEQYF
CDR3 DNA: TGTGCCAGCAGCTTCGCTACGATCCCATACGAGCAGTACTTC

J gene: TRBJ1-3
clone size: -
D gene: TRBD1
V gene: TRBV6-5
CDR3 protein: CASRLTGAGNTIYF
CDR3 DNA: TGTGCCAGCAGACTGACAGGGGCTGGAAACACCATATATTTT

J gene: TRBJ2-3
clone size: once
D gene: -
V gene: TRBV7-3
CDR3 protein: CASSPTSTDTQYF
CDR3 DNA: TGTGCCAGCAGCCCTACTAGCACAGATACGCAGTATTTT

J gene: TRBJ1-3
clone size: -
D gene: -
V gene: TRBV18
CDR3 protein: CASSPKQGSSGNTIYF
CDR3 DNA: TGTGCCAGCTCACCAAAACAGGGCTCCTCTGGAAACACCATATATTTT

J gene: TRBJ1-6
clone size: -
D gene: TRBD1
V gene: TRBV2
CDR3 protein: CASSVDRMAYNSPLHF
CDR3 DNA: TGTGCCAGCAGTGTGGACAGGATGGCCTATAATTCACCCCTCCACTTT

J gene: TRBJ2-1
clone size: -
D gene: TRBD1
V gene: TRBV28
CDR3 protein: CASSFLGQGANEQFF
CDR3 DNA: TGTGCCAGCAGTTTTTTGGGACAGGGGGCCAATGAGCAGTTCTTC

J gene: TRBJ2-1
clone size: -
D gene: -
V gene: TRBV4-3
CDR3 protein: CASSQDRGGQFF
CDR3 DNA: TGCGCCAGCAGCCAAGATAGGGGCGGGCAGTTCTTC

J gene: TRBJ2-1
clone size: -
D gene: -
V gene: TRBV21-1
CDR3 protein: CATNHRDSRYNEQFF
CDR3 DNA: TGTGCCACCAACCACCGGGACAGTAGATACAATGAGCAGTTCTTC

J gene: TRBJ1-4
clone size: -
D gene: -
V gene: TRBV9
CDR3 protein: CASSVSHSPTNEKLFF
CDR3 DNA: TGTGCCAGCAGCGTGAGTCACAGCCCAACTAATGAAAAACTGTTTTTT

J gene: TRBJ2-1
clone size: -
D gene: TRBD1
V gene: TRBV9
CDR3 protein: CASSVEGAWGNEQFF
CDR3 DNA: TGTGCCAGCAGCGTAGAGGGGGCTTGGGGCAATGAGCAGTTCTTC

J gene: TRBJ2-3
clone size: -
D gene: -
V gene: TRBV16
CDR3 protein: CASSRIAETSTDTQYF
CDR3 DNA: TGTGCCAGCAGCCGTATAGCGGAGACAAGCACAGATACGCAGTATTTT

J gene: TRBJ2-7
clone size: once
D gene: TRBD1
V gene: TRBV3-1/TRBV3-2
CDR3 protein: CASSPGTGLYF
CDR3 DNA: TGTGCCAGCAGCCCTGGGACAGGCCTATACTTC

J gene: TRBJ2-7
clone size: large
D gene: TRBD2
V gene: TRBV7-2
CDR3 protein: CASSFGTRQPSYEQYF
CDR3 DNA: TGTGCCAGCAGCTTTGGGACTAGACAACCCTCCTACGAGCAGTACTTC

J gene: TRBJ2-1
clone size: -
D gene: -
V gene: TRBV6-5
CDR3 protein: CASSLARLVYNEQFF
CDR3 DNA: TGTGCCAGCAGTCTAGCCAGGTTGGTCTACAATGAGCAGTTCTTC

J gene: TRBJ2-1
clone size: -
D gene: -
V gene: TRBV6-4
CDR3 protein: CASSVERSSYNEQFF
CDR3 DNA: TGTGCCAGCAGTGTCGAGCGGAGCTCCTACAATGAGCAGTTCTTC

J gene: TRBJ2-5
clone size: -
D gene: -
V gene: TRBV12-3/TRBV12-4
CDR3 protein: CASSPGGQETQYF
CDR3 DNA: TGTGCCAGCAGTCCCGGGGGCCAAGAGACCCAGTACTTC

J gene: TRBJ1-2
clone size: few
D gene: -
V gene: TRBV28
CDR3 protein: CASTSFKTPNYGYTF
CDR3 DNA: TGTGCCAGCACTTCTTTCAAGACTCCTAACTATGGCTACACCTTC

J gene: TRBJ2-6
clone size: -
D gene: TRBD1
V gene: TRBV6-5
CDR3 protein: CASSRGLPGANVLTF
CDR3 DNA: TGTGCCAGCAGTAGGGGGCTCCCTGGGGCCAACGTCCTGACTTTC

J gene: TRBJ2-1
clone size: -
D gene: -
V gene: TRBV9
CDR3 protein: CASSVGGASGEQFF
CDR3 DNA: TGTGCCAGCAGCGTTGGGGGGGCCTCGGGTGAGCAGTTCTTC

J gene: TRBJ1-5
clone size: -
D gene: TRBD1
V gene: TRBV2
CDR3 protein: CASRTPGGGRSNQPQHF
CDR3 DNA: TGTGCCAGCCGGACGCCAGGGGGCGGAAGGAGCAATCAGCCCCAGCATTTT